The next 9 T cell receptor beta chains were all read from a single sample in a study of T-cell memory formation after mild COVID-19. TCRdb recomputed calls from the 5' RACE reads with MiXCR, one row per CDR3 protein. The sample carries under 50,000 distinct CDR3 sequences, roughly 9.8% recorded once. Sequencing was carried out using PBMCs or a T cell subset sorted from them (not recorded which). The receptor source for this set is an adult woman who had mild COVID-19 (a few samples of this study predate the infection). Cell type and time point are not known.

This clonotype was seen repeatedly, ten times or more. The chain has TRBV4-1 and TRBJ1-1; 9 bases are a match to TRBD1. V shed 4 bases and J 0 bases; nucleotides not matched to a gene: 6. This CDR3 comprises 16 residues. Germline V gene data show CDR1 as MGHRA and CDR2 as YSYEKL. CDR3 DNA sequence: TGCGCCAGCAGCCTAATGGGACAGGGCCTGAACACTGAAGCTTTCTTT. Residues: CASSLMGQGLNTEAFF.

The chain couples TRBV20-1 to TRBJ2-2, with 9 nucleotides matching TRBD2. J gave up 0 bases and V 1 base, and 9 bases lay outside the gene matches. Germline V gene lookup returns CDR1 DFQATT and CDR2 SNEGSKA (reference sequence). This CDR3 contains 18 residues. CDR3 DNA: TGCAGTGCTAGAGTTGTTGGCAGGACTAGCGCGAACACCGGGGAGCTGTTTTTT. Protein sequence: CSARVVGRTSANTGELFF.

This clonotype was observed many times. The genes are TRBV20-1 and TRBJ2-4; 10 bases line up with TRBD2. This CDR3 spans 16 amino acids. Losses at the gene ends were 3 bases for V and 7 bases for J; bases not matched to a gene: 12. The germline CDR1 and CDR2 sequences are DFQATT and SNEGSKA (reference sequence). CDR3 amino acids: CSARAHTGLASNIQYF. DNA of the CDR3: TGCAGTGCTAGGGCCCACACGGGACTAGCGAGTAACATTCAGTACTTC.

This clonotype was seen only a few times. The CDR3 loop reads CSARTSGPYQETQYF. The CDR3 nucleotides read TGCAGTGCTAGGACTAGCGGCCCGTACCAAGAGACCCAGTACTTC. The genes are TRBV20-1 and TRBJ2-5; the match to TRBD2 covers 9 bases. Unmatched junction bases numbered 5, after V lost 3 bases and J lost 0 bases. This CDR3 spans 15 amino acids. CDR1 DFQATT and CDR2 SNEGSKA come from the germline V gene (reference sequence).

The genes are TRBV27 and TRBJ1-2; TRBD1 might be the D (6 bases). Trimming stripped 8 bases from V and 5 bases from J, with 21 bases between. This CDR3 is built from 15 residues. Germline assignment: CDR1 MNHEY and CDR2 SMNVEV (reference sequence). The DNA for the CDR3 is TGTGCCAGCTCATGGAAAGGGGGGCTGACTTATGGCTACACCTTC. It yields the protein CASSWKGGLTYGYTF.

The V call is TRBV5-1, the J call TRBJ2-3, with 11 nucleotides matching TRBD1. The ends lost 0 bases at V and 2 bases at J; junction bases unmatched: 2. Germline CDR1 is SGHRS and CDR2 is YFSETQ. The CDR3 spans 16 residues. The CDR3 protein is CASSLVGQGATDTQYF. The CDR3 bases are TGCGCCAGCAGCTTGGTAGGACAGGGGGCCACAGATACGCAGTATTTT. The whole variable domain, filled in from reference TRBV5-1 and TRBJ2-3, reads KAGVTQTPRYLIKTRGQQVTLSCSPISGHRSVSWYQQTPGQGLQFLFEYFSETQRNKGNFPGRFSGRQFSNSRSEMNVSTLELGDSALYLCASSLVGQGATDTQYFGPGTRLTVL.

The CDR3 DNA is TGTGCCAGCAGTCTTGGGTACTCTTACTACAATGAGCAGTTCTTC. This gives the protein CASSLGYSYYNEQFF. J is TRBJ2-1 and V is TRBV7-2, with D hard to call. This CDR3 region has 15 residues. Germline-derived CDR1 and CDR2 are SGHTA and FQGNSA. V gave up 6 bases and J gave up 3 bases, with 15 bases separating them.

This clonotype was observed a handful of times. The V and J genes are TRBV15 and TRBJ2-1; 10 bases match TRBD2. Losses at the gene ends were 2 bases for V and 5 bases for J; bases not matched to a gene: 6. From germline, CDR1 is LNHNV and CDR2 YYDKDF (reference sequence). CDR3 length: 16 residues. CDR3 sequence: CATSRFLAGVDNEQFF. The CDR3 coding sequence is TGTGCCACCAGCAGATTTCTAGCGGGAGTAGACAATGAGCAGTTCTTC.

The CDR3 region has the DNA TGTGCCAGCAGCCTCAACAACGGCTACACCTTC. Translation gives CASSLNNGYTF. The chain has TRBV3-1 and TRBJ1-2; D call uncertain. V was trimmed by 4 bases and J by 8 bases, leaving 8 bases between them. The CDR3 length is 11 residues. Germline CDR1 reads LGHDT; CDR2 reads YNNKEL (reference sequence).